This T cell receptor beta chain appears in the sequencing data of a study of cytomegalovirus exposure and HLA in healthy donors. The CDR3 contains 14 residues. Between the trimmed V and J ends, which lost 5 bases and 2 bases, there was a span of 12 bases. Germline V CDR1 and CDR2: SGHTA, FQGTGA. The primer mix had 60 Vbeta and 13 Jbeta primers. This table comes from immunoSEQ multiplex PCR, and its TCRdb copy is limited to in-frame clones, with some not included. Here the sample spans about 89,000 clones, approximately 83% being singletons. Study-level results: Certain indistinguishable V segments, among them TRBV6-2 and TRBV6-3, were excluded. It was assumed in the presence/absence analyses that sequencing depth was roughly uniform across donors.

As concerns this clone: The antigen is undetermined.

Sequences were obtained from PBMCs. The chain links TRBV7-3 to TRBJ1-1; D perhaps matches TRBD1 (5 bases). This sequence was found in a female donor in good health and CMV-seropositive. This chain's CDR3 is CASSSVGGNTEAFF. In nucleotides, the CDR3 is TGTGCCAGCAGCAGTGTGGGGGGTAACACTGAAGCTTTCTTT.